The 30 T cell receptor beta chains in this list originate from one sample, sequenced in a study of T cells in localized non-small cell lung cancer. The data were produced by immunoSEQ multiplex PCR, yet TCRdb's version contains in-frame clones alone and is incomplete. This sample carries about 59,000 clones, 85% to 90% of them seen once, and the ten largest clones take about 2.1%. Sequencing was performed on peripheral blood, taken before any cancer treatment. All receptors derive from a woman aged 35 to 75 with stage I lung adenocarcinoma.

The gene calls are TRBV13 and TRBJ1-4; 8 bases match TRBD1. J gave up 8 bases and V 5 bases, and 7 bases lay outside the gene matches. Germline-derived CDR1 and CDR2 are PRHDT and FYEKMQ (reference sequence). The CDR3 is made up of 14 amino acids. The CDR3 loop reads CASSARGRGEKLFF. CDR3 DNA: TGTGCCAGCAGCGCCAGGGGGCGAGGCGAAAAACTGTTTTTT.

This clone was detected only once. The CDR3 DNA follows: TGCGCCAGCAGCGGCGGGACTAGCGATTCCCGGGAGACCCAGTACTTC. It yields the protein CASSGGTSDSRETQYF. V gene TRBV5-1 combines with J gene TRBJ2-5, with 10 positions matching TRBD2. CDR3 length equals 16 residues. The ends lost 4 bases at V and 5 bases at J; junction bases unmatched: 11. The germline gives CDR1 SGHRS, CDR2 YFSETQ.

The gene calls are TRBV13 and TRBJ2-7, with D perhaps being TRBD1 or TRBD2 (5 bases each). Trimming took 5 bases from V and 2 from J, leaving 19 bases between them. There are 16 residues in the CDR3. Germline V gene sequence: CDR1 PRHDT, CDR2 FYEKMQ (reference sequence). The CDR3 DNA reads as TGTGCCAGCAGCCAATCAGAGGGGAACCCTCCCTACGAGCAGTACTTC. Its translation is CASSQSEGNPPYEQYF.

This clone was observed once. The V and J genes are TRBV11-2 and TRBJ2-7, with D perhaps TRBD1 (5 bases). Trimming removed 1 base at V and 3 bases at J, with 13 bases between. The CDR3 contains 15 residues. The germline CDR1 and CDR2 sequences are SGHAT and FQNNGV. Written as DNA, the CDR3 is TGTGCCAGCAGCTTAGGTCATCAGGGTGTCTACGAGCAGTACTTC. Its protein is CASSLGHQGVYEQYF.

The rearrangement joins TRBV10-3 to TRBJ1-2, with a tentative D call TRBD1 (6 bases). CDR3 size: 14 residues. CDR1 ENHRY and CDR2 SYGVKD come from the germline V gene. V shed 6 bases and J shed 7 bases, with 18 bases lying between them. The CDR3 DNA follows: TGTGCCATCAGCTCCGAGGGGGTGATGAGTGGCTACACCTTC. It is translated as CAISSEGVMSGYTF.

The gene calls are TRBV11-2 and TRBJ2-3; TRBD2 matches at 7 bases. The V segment lost 1 base and the J segment 0 bases; nucleotides outside the gene matches: 4. The CDR3 loop spans 16 amino acids. Germline CDR1 and CDR2: SGHAT and FQNNGV. The CDR3 nucleotides are TGTGCCAGCAGCTTAGTGGCTAGCGGTAGCACAGATACGCAGTATTTT. Translating gives CASSLVASGSTDTQYF.

The chain employs TRBV30 and TRBJ1-5; D is possibly TRBD1 (5 bases). The CDR3 spans 15 residues. V was trimmed by 5 bases and J by 1 base, leaving 15 bases between them. Germline CDR1 reads GTSNPN; CDR2 reads SVGIG (reference sequence). The CDR3 DNA reads TGTGCCTGGCAGCCGGGACCCTTGAGCAATCAGCCCCAGCATTTT. This encodes CAWQPGPLSNQPQHF.

V usage is TRBV6-5 and J usage is TRBJ2-1, with 12 positions matching TRBD2. Trimming cost V 6 bases and J 9 bases; bases outside gene matches: 3. This CDR3 has 13 residues. Germline loops: CDR1 MNHEY, CDR2 SVGAGI. For the CDR3, the DNA is TGTGCCAGCAGAAGGACTAGCGGGGCTGAGCAGTTCTTC. Its protein product is CASRRTSGAEQFF.

The chain carries TRBV6-6 and TRBJ1-6, with D hard to call. CDR3 size: 13 residues. Trimming stripped 5 bases from V and 6 bases from J, with 8 bases between. Germline V gives CDR1 MNHNY, CDR2 SVGAGI (reference sequence). The CDR3 DNA is TGTGCCAGCAGTGGACGGATTAATTCACCCCTCCACTTT. This codes for CASSGRINSPLHF.

This chain links TRBV7-9 with TRBJ1-5, with D perhaps matching TRBD1 (5 bases). The V end lost 1 base, the J end lost 7 bases, and 11 bases lay between the germline ends. Germline V lookup: CDR1 SEHNR, CDR2 FQNEAQ (reference sequence). The CDR3 has 14 amino acids. The CDR3 nucleotides read TGTGCCAGCAGCTTAGATGGGGGTAGACAGCCCCAGCATTTT. Its protein is CASSLDGGRQPQHF.

The chain combines TRBV27 with TRBJ2-1; D may be TRBD1 (6 bases). Germline V gene data show CDR1 as MNHEY and CDR2 as SMNVEV (reference sequence). V was cut by 5 bases and J by 0 bases, with 17 bases left in between. The CDR3 runs 17 residues. For the CDR3, the DNA is TGTGCCAGCAGTCCGTATCCGGGACACATCTCCTACAATGAGCAGTTCTTC. This translates into CASSPYPGHISYNEQFF.

This clone was detected only a few times. The chain uses TRBV10-3 and TRBJ1-1; possibly TRBD1 for D (5 bases). The CDR3 length is 16 residues. V gave up 2 bases and J gave up 4 bases, with 17 bases separating them. Germline CDR1 reads ENHRY; CDR2 reads SYGVKD. CDR3 in amino acids: CAISEGNRLRGTEAFF. CDR3 nucleotides: TGTGCCATCAGTGAGGGTAACAGACTAAGGGGCACTGAAGCTTTCTTT.

The gene calls are TRBV6-6 and TRBJ1-2, with TRBD1 matching 9 bases. Germline CDR1 and CDR2: MNHNY and SVGAGI (reference sequence). After removal of 5 bases from V and 4 bases from J, the junction contained 5 bases not matched to a gene. The CDR3 is 14 amino acids. CDR3 sequence: CASSHRGQIYGYTF. The CDR3 DNA reads TGTGCCAGCAGTCACAGGGGGCAGATCTATGGCTACACCTTC.

This chain uses TRBV7-3 with TRBJ2-1; the match to TRBD2 covers 11 bases. The CDR3 loop spans 17 amino acids. CDR1 is SGHTA and CDR2 is FQGTGA in the germline V gene. With V trimmed by 5 bases and J by 6 bases, 12 bases remained unmatched. CDR3 residues: CASSLLPVAGGPNEQFF. The CDR3, as DNA: TGTGCCAGCAGCCTACTGCCTGTAGCGGGGGGGCCCAATGAGCAGTTCTTC.

The CDR3 region is CAWSVGPIGNTIYF. DNA of the CDR3: TGTGCCTGGAGTGTAGGACCGATAGGAAACACCATATATTTT. This chain connects TRBV30 to TRBJ1-3; D call uncertain. Trimming cost V 0 bases and J 4 bases, with 10 bases left between them. Germline loops: CDR1 GTSNPN, CDR2 SVGIG (reference sequence). This CDR3 is built from 14 residues.

The chain joins TRBV29-1 to TRBJ1-2; perhaps TRBD1 as D (6 bases). The CDR3 extends over 15 amino acids. Trimming removed 0 bases at V and 6 bases at J, with 17 bases between. In germline, CDR1 is SQVTM, CDR2 ANQGSEA. CDR3 sequence (DNA): TGCAGCGTTGAAGATCGTAACAGGGTAATCGATGGCTACACCTTC. This encodes CSVEDRNRVIDGYTF.

This clone was seen only once. V gene TRBV4-3 combines with J gene TRBJ2-7; 9 bases fit TRBD2. The CDR3 has 16 amino acids. Germline V gene data show CDR1 as LGHNA and CDR2 as YSLEER. Trimming cost V 0 bases and J 2 bases; bases outside gene matches: 5. The CDR3 DNA sequence: TGCGCCAGCAGCCAAGATAGGGCTAGCGGGGCCTACGAGCAGTACTTC. Its protein product is CASSQDRASGAYEQYF.

The rearrangement uses TRBV7-9 and TRBJ1-1; D perhaps matches TRBD1 (5 bases). Trimming took off 3 bases at V and 4 bases at J, with 15 bases between the two ends. The CDR3 runs 15 residues. Per the germline V gene, CDR1 is SEHNR and CDR2 is FQNEAQ (reference sequence). For the CDR3, the DNA is TGTGCCAGCAGCTTGGGGGTATTGGGTGGCACTGAAGCTTTCTTT. It translates to CASSLGVLGGTEAFF.

The chain employs TRBV9 and TRBJ2-1; D is ambiguous. This CDR3 contains 14 residues. CDR1 and CDR2 (germline): SGDLS, YYNGEE. V lost 4 bases and J lost 6, with 14 bases in between. In DNA, the CDR3 is TGTGCCAGCAGCCTCGGACCGGGCGCCAATGAGCAGTTCTTC. Translating gives CASSLGPGANEQFF. The variable domain in full, with the rest retrieved from reference TRBV9 and TRBJ2-1, is DSGVTQTPKHLITATGQRVTLRCSPRSGDLSVYWYQQSLDQGLQFLIQYYNGEERAKGNILERFSAQQFPDLHSELNLSSLELGDSALYFCASSLGPGANEQFFGPGTRLTVL.

The V and J genes are TRBV7-2 and TRBJ2-7; D is tentatively TRBD1 or TRBD2 (5 bases each). The CDR3 extends over 15 amino acids. The V end lost 5 bases, the J end lost 3 bases, and 17 bases lay between the germline ends. The V gene's germline CDR1 is SGHTA and CDR2 FQGNSA. The CDR3 here is CASSRGVGEGYEQYF. In DNA form, the CDR3 reads TGTGCCAGCAGCCGAGGGGTTGGAGAGGGCTACGAGCAGTACTTC.

V is TRBV6-5 and J is TRBJ1-1, with D perhaps matching TRBD1 (6 bases). In germline, CDR1 is MNHEY, CDR2 SVGAGI. This CDR3 region has 11 residues. Deletions cut 6 bases from V and 11 bases from J, with 13 bases between. DNA of the CDR3: TGTGCCAGCAGAGGGGGGTCGAGGGCTTTCTTT. It encodes CASRGGSRAFF.

The chain joins TRBV28 to TRBJ2-1, with 8 bases fitting TRBD1. Germline trimming cut 7 bases from V and 7 bases from J; bases unmatched to any gene: 6. Germline lookup yields CDR1 MDHEN and CDR2 SYDVKM. This CDR3 region has 13 residues. The CDR3 region has the DNA TGTGCCAGCACCTTGGACAGGGTTAATGAGCAGTTCTTC. Its translation: CASTLDRVNEQFF.

The rearrangement joins TRBV28 to TRBJ1-4; D gene uncertain. Trimming left V 7 bases short and J 7 bases short, with 16 bases between. CDR1 and CDR2 (germline): MDHEN, SYDVKM. The CDR3 totals 14 residues. The DNA for the CDR3 is TGTGCCAGCACCCGCCGTGAGCGGGGTGAAAAACTGTTTTTT. Translating gives CASTRRERGEKLFF.

The chain employs TRBV18 and TRBJ1-1, with no clear D. The V gene's germline CDR1 is KGHSH and CDR2 LQKENI. The CDR3 has 14 amino acids. The V end lost 3 bases, the J end lost 0 bases, and 8 bases lay between the germline ends. CDR3 in amino acids: CASSPLGMNTEAFF. In DNA, the CDR3 is TGTGCCAGCTCACCTCTCGGGATGAACACTGAAGCTTTCTTT.

The rearrangement uses TRBV5-1 and TRBJ1-3; D possibly corresponds to TRBD1 (5 bases). CDR1 and CDR2 (germline): SGHRS, YFSETQ. This CDR3 is built from 14 residues. The V end lost 4 bases, the J end lost 4 bases, and 12 bases lay between the germline ends. CDR3 nucleotide sequence: TGCGCCAGCAGCCGGGGGTCTCAAGGAAACACCATATATTTT. Protein sequence: CASSRGSQGNTIYF.

The chain recombines TRBV9 with TRBJ2-3, with unresolved D. Trimming removed 3 bases from V and 4 bases from J, with 12 bases in between. Germline V gives CDR1 SGDLS, CDR2 YYNGEE. The CDR3 length is 14 residues. The CDR3 loop reads CASSATISADTQYF. The CDR3 nucleotides read TGTGCCAGCAGCGCCACAATTTCGGCAGATACGCAGTATTTT.

This chain joins TRBV10-1 and TRBJ1-6; D unclear. Germline loops: CDR1 WNHNN, CDR2 SYGVQD (reference sequence). Deletions cut 2 bases from V and 7 bases from J, with 9 bases between. CDR3 length: 14 amino acids. In nucleotides, the CDR3 is TGCGCCAGCAGTGAGGGACTGGGCAATTCACCCCTCCACTTT. It codes for CASSEGLGNSPLHF.

The CDR3 coding sequence is TGCGCCAGCAGAGGGGACAGGGCATCCGGGGCCAACGTCCTGACTTTC. Amino acid sequence: CASRGDRASGANVLTF. The gene calls are TRBV4-3 and TRBJ2-6; 9 bases align to TRBD1. The V gene's germline CDR1 is LGHNA and CDR2 YSLEER. V shed 6 bases and J 4 bases; nucleotides not matched to a gene: 7. CDR3 size: 16 residues.

As DNA, the CDR3 is TGCGCCAGCAGCCCCGGGGGGAGCAGGGTCTCTTTTGGCTACACCTTC. This gives the protein CASSPGGSRVSFGYTF. V gene TRBV5-1 combines with J gene TRBJ1-2; maybe TRBD1 (5 bases). Trimming removed 4 bases at V and 7 bases at J, with 23 bases between. The CDR3 has 16 amino acids. CDR1 SGHRS and CDR2 YFSETQ come from the germline V gene. The variable domain in full, with the rest retrieved from reference TRBV5-1 and TRBJ1-2, is KAGVTQTPRYLIKTRGQQVTLSCSPISGHRSVSWYQQTPGQGLQFLFEYFSETQRNKGNFPGRFSGRQFSNSRSEMNVSTLELGDSALYLCASSPGGSRVSFGYTFGSGTRLTVV.

The chain uses TRBV7-2 and TRBJ2-7; 9 bases are shared with TRBD2. This CDR3 has 15 residues. J was trimmed by 4 bases and V by 4 bases; bases with no gene match: 8. The V gene's germline CDR1 is SGHTA and CDR2 FQGNSA. The CDR3 protein is CASSYSGSVSYEQYF. Written as DNA, the CDR3 is TGTGCCAGCAGCTATAGCGGGAGTGTTTCTTACGAGCAGTACTTC.